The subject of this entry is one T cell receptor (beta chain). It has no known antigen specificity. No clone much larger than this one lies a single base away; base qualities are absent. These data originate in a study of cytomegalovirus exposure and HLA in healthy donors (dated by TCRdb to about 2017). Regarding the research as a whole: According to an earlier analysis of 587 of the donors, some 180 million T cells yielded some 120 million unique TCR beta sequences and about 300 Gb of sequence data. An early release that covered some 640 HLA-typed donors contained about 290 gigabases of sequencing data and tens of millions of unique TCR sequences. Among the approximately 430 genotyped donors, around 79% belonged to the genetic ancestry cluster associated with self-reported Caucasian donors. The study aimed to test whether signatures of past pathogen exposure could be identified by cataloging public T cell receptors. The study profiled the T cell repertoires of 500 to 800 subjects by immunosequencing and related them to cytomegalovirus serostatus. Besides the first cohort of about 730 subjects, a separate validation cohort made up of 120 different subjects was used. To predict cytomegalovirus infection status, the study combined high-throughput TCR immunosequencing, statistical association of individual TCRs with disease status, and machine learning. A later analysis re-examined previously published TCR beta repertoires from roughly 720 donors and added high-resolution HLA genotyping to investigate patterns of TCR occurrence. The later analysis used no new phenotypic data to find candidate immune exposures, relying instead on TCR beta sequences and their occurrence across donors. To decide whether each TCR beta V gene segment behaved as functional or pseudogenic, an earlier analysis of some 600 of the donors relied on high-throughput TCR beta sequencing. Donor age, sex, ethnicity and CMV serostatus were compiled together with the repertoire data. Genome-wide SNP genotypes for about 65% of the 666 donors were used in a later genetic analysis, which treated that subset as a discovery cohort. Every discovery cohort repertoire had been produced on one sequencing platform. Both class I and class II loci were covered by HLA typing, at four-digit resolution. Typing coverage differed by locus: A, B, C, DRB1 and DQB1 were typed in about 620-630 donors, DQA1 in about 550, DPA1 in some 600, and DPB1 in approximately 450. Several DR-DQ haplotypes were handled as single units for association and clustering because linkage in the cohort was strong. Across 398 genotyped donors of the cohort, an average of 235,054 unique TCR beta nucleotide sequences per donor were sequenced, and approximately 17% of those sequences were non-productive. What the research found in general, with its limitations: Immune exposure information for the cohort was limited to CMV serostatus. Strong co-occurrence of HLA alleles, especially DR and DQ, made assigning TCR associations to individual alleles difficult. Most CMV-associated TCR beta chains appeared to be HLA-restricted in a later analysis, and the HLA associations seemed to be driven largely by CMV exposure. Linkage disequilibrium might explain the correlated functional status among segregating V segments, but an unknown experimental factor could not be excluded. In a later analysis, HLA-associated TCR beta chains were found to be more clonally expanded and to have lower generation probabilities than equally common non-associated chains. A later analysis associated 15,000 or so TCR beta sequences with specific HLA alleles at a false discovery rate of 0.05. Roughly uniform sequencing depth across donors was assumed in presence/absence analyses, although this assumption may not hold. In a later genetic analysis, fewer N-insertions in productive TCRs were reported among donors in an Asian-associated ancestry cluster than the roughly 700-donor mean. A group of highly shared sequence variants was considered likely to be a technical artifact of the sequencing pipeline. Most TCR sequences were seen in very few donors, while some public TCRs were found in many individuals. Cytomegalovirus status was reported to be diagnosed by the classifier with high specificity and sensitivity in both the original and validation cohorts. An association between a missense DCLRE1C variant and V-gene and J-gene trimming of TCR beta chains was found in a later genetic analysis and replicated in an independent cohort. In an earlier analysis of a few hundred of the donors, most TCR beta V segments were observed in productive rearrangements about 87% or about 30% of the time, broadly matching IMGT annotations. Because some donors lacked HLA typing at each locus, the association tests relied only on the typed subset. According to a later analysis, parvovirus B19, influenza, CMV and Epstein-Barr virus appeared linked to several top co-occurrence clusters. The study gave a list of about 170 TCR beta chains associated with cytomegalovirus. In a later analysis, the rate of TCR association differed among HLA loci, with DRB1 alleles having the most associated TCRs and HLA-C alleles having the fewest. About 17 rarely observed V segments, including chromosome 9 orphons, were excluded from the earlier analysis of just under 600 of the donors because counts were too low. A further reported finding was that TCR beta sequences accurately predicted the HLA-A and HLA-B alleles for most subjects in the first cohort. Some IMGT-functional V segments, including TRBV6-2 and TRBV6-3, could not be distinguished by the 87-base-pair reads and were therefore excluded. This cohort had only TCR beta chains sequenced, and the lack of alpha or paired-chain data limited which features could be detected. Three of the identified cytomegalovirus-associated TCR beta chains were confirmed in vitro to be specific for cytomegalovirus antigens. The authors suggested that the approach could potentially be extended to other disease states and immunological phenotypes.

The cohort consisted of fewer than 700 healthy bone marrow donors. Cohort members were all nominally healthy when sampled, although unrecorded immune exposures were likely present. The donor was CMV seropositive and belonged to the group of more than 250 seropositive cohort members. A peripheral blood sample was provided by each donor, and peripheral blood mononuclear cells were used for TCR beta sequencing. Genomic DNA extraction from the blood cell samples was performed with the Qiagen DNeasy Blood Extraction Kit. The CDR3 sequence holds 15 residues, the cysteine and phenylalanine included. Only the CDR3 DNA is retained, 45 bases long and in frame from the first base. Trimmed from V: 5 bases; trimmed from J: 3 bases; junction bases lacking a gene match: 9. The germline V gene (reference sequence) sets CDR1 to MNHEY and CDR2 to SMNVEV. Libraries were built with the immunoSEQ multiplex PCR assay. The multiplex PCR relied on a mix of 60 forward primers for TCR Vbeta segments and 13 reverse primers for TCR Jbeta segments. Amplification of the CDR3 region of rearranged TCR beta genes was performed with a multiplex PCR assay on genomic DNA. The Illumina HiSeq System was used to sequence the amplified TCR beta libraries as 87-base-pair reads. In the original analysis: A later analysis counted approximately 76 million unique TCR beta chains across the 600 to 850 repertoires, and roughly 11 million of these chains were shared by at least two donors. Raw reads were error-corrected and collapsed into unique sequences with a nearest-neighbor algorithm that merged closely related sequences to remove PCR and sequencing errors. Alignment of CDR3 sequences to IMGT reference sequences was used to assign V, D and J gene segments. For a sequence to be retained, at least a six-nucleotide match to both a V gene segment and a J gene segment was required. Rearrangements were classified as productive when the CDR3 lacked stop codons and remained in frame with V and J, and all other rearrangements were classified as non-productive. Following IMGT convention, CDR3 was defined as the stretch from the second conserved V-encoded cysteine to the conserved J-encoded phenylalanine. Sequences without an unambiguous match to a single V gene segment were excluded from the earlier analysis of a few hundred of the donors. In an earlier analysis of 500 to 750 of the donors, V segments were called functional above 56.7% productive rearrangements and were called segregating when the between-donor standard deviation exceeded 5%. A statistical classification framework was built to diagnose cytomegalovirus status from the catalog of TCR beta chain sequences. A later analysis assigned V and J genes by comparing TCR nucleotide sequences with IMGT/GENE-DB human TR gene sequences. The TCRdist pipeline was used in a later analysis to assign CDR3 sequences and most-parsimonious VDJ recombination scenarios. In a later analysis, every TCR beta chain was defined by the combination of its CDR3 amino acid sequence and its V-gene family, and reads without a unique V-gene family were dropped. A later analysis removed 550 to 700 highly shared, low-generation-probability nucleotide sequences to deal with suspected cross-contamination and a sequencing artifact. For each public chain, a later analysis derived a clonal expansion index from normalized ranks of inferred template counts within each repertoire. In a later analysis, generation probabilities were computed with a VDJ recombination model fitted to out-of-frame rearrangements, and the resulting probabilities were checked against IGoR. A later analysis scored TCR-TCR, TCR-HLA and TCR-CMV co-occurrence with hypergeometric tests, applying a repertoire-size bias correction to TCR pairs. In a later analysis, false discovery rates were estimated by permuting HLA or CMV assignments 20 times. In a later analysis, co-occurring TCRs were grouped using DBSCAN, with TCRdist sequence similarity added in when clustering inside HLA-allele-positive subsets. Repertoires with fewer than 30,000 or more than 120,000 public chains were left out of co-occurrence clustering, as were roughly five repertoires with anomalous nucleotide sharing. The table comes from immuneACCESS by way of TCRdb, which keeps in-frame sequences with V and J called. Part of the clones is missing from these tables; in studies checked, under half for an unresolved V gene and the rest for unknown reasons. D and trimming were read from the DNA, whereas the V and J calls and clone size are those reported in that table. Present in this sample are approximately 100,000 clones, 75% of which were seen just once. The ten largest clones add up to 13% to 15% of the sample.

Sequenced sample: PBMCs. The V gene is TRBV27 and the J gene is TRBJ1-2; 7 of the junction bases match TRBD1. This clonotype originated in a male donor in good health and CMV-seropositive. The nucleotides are TGTGCCAGCAGTAAAGACAGGGAGGCCCACTATGGCTACACCTTC. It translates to CASSKDREAHYGYTF.